These 3 T cell receptor beta chains originate from one sample sequenced in a study of blood T cell repertoires in COVID-19. Measured with immunoSEQ multiplex PCR; TCRdb has only the in-frame clones, and not every one. In the table there are over 150,000 clones, about 86% of which are singletons. The sequenced sample was PBMCs or T cells enriched from blood (not recorded which). All receptors come from a man aged 50 to 59 who had recovered from COVID-19.

V is TRBV7-3 and J is TRBJ2-7, with TRBD2 as a possible D gene (6 bases). Trimming shortened V by 3 bases and J by 1 base, and 13 bases separated the two germline ends. The germline gives CDR1 SGHTA, CDR2 FQGTGA. The length of the CDR3 is 15 residues. The CDR3 coding sequence is TGTGCCAGCAGCTTGTCGGGGGAAGCTTCCTACGAGCAGTACTTC. It yields the protein CASSLSGEASYEQYF. Supplemented by reference TRBV7-3 and TRBJ2-7, the full variable domain reads GAGVSQTPSNKVTEKGKYVELRCDPISGHTALYWYRQSLGQGPEFLIYFQGTGAADDSGLPNDRFFAVRPEGSVSTLKIQRTERGDSAVYLCASSLSGEASYEQYFGPGTRLTVT.

The chain carries TRBV15 and TRBJ1-5; D perhaps matches TRBD1 (5 bases). The CDR3 length is 16 residues. The V gene lost 0 bases and the J gene lost 6 bases, with 15 bases spanning the gap. Germline CDR1 LNHNV, CDR2 YYDKDF (reference sequence). CDR3 residues: CATSRDPQGILQPQHF. The CDR3 bases are TGTGCCACCAGCAGAGATCCGCAGGGCATTCTTCAGCCCCAGCATTTT.

The chain couples TRBV19 to TRBJ1-2; 8 bases fit TRBD1. The germline gives CDR1 LNHDA, CDR2 SQIVND (reference sequence). V shed 5 bases, J shed 1 base, and the junction held 6 bases outside the gene matches. The CDR3 has 15 residues. CDR3 loop: CASSGQGGYNYGYTF. CDR3 DNA sequence: TGTGCCAGTAGTGGACAGGGAGGTTATAACTATGGCTACACCTTC.